The clone carrying this T cell receptor (beta chain) has at least ten counts. Its specificity is not known. This sample is drawn from a study of CD8 T cells in ankylosing spondylitis. General study points: It was reported that disease-linked clones were significantly enriched in matched ankylosing spondylitis synovial fluid. Clones linked with disease were CD8+ and fairly uncommon in the peripheral blood. Some of these motif variants have turned up before, in reports on reactive arthritis synovial fluid and blood.

By quantitative 5'-RACE with molecular barcodes, the TCR beta libraries were made. One entry per CDR3 protein, called by TCRdb with MiXCR from the 5' RACE reads. Here the sample spans a few hundred thousand distinct CDR3 sequences, 15% to 20% being singletons. This clonotype was sampled from a male donor with ankylosing spondylitis or in good health (not recorded which). The sample was blood, either unsorted or a sorted T cell fraction (not recorded which).

The CDR3 loop reads CSAIRDSRSHSLQDGELFF. CDR3 DNA: TGCAGTGCTATCCGGGACAGCCGCTCCCACTCCCTACAGGACGGGGAGCTGTTTTTT. The chain combines TRBV20-1 with TRBJ2-2, with 7 positions matching TRBD1. Germline values: CDR1 DFQATT, CDR2 SNEGSKA (reference sequence). V dropped 4 bases and J dropped 7; count of bases not matched to a gene: 24. The length of the CDR3 is 19 residues.